This TCR beta chain originates from a study of cytomegalovirus exposure and HLA in healthy donors. Study details: HLA-typed donors were the source of tens of millions of unique TCRs, which an early data release held.

Amplification used 60 Vbeta primers and 13 Jbeta primers. Authors' methods: Later analysis identified roughly 84 million unique TCR beta chains, some 10 million shared. The data were produced by immunoSEQ multiplex PCR, yet TCRdb's version contains in-frame clones alone and is incomplete. V and J calls and clone size are as listed in that table; D and trimming were resolved from the DNA. The sample yields around 200,000 clones, about 89% seen once. Notes on this clone: Its matching antigen is unknown.

The CDR3 sequence is 14 residues long. The V gene's germline CDR1 is SGHTS and CDR2 YDEGEE. The V end was cut by 1 base, the J end by 4 bases, with 11 bases between. General study points: In a later analysis, CMV-associated beta chains were mostly HLA-associated, it appeared. More than 15,000 TCR beta sequences were associated with HLA alleles at 0.05 false discovery rate in a later analysis.

The chain couples TRBV5-8 to TRBJ2-5; D is perhaps TRBD1 (6 bases). The source material was PBMCs. The clonotype was recovered from a woman aged 18-35 years in good health and CMV-seronegative. The CDR3 DNA sequence: TGTGCCAGCAGCTTGATCCAGGGGTTAGAGACCCAGTACTTC. It translates to CASSLIQGLETQYF.